The rows below give T cell receptor beta chains drawn from one sample of a study of blood T cells in healthy people across ages. TCRdb re-analysed the 5' RACE reads in MiXCR, keeping a single row per CDR3 protein. This sample has 1.5 million to 2 million distinct CDR3 sequences, with about 31% found just once. The material sequenced was blood. The receptors stem from a woman aged 25 to 39 in good health. Both conserved end residues are part of each CDR3. The D gene is left open where the match is weak. For some rows the clone size is stated as once, few or many, or as a class when expanded; others skip it.

cdr3_aa cdr3_nt v_call d_call j_call clone_size
CASSVAGARTDTQYF TGTGCCAGCAGCGTAGCGGGGGCTCGCACAGATACGCAGTATTTT TRBV9 NA TRBJ2-3 many
CASSSGTSGGSTDTQYF TGTGCCAGCAGTTCCGGGACTAGCGGGGGTAGCACAGATACGCAGTATTTT TRBV5-1 TRBD2 TRBJ2-3 few
CASSQEGGTGTYEQYF TGCGCCAGCAGCCAAGAAGGGGGGACAGGGACCTACGAGCAGTACTTC TRBV4-1 TRBD1 TRBJ2-7 NA
CSARELETQFF TGCAGTGCTAGAGAGCTTGAGACTCAGTTCTTC TRBV20-1 NA TRBJ2-1 NA
CSARGQGGVWNQPQHF TGCAGTGCGAGGGGACAGGGAGGGGTTTGGAATCAGCCCCAGCATTTT TRBV20-1 TRBD1 TRBJ1-5 few
CASSLLGATLAETQYF TGTGCCAGCAGCCTCCTGGGGGCTACTCTCGCAGAGACCCAGTACTTC TRBV6-1 NA TRBJ2-5 NA
CASSFDSSFTEAFF TGCGCCAGCAGCTTCGACAGTTCATTCACTGAAGCTTTCTTT TRBV5-1 NA TRBJ1-1 NA
CASSLLRSSSYNEQFF TGTGCCAGCAGCTTACTGAGGAGCAGCTCCTACAATGAGCAGTTCTTC TRBV7-3 NA TRBJ2-1 NA
CASSPQQGAYEQYF TGTGCCAGCTCACCACAACAGGGGGCATACGAGCAGTACTTC TRBV18 TRBD1 TRBJ2-7 NA
CSLDNYGYTF TGCAGCCTCGATAACTATGGCTACACCTTC TRBV20-1 NA TRBJ1-2 NA
CASSSRVSDEAFF TGTGCCAGCAGCTCAAGGGTTTCGGATGAGGCTTTCTTT TRBV5-5 NA TRBJ1-1 NA
CASSLNPTVTGEQYF TGTGCCAGCAGTTTGAATCCGACAGTTACCGGCGAGCAGTACTTC TRBV28 NA TRBJ2-7 NA
CASSLARRTNEQFF TGTGCCAGCAGCTTAGCGCGTAGGACCAATGAGCAGTTCTTC TRBV7-7 NA TRBJ2-1 few
CASSRAGGTYNEQFF TGTGCCAGCAGTAGAGCGGGAGGAACTTACAATGAGCAGTTCTTC TRBV28 TRBD2 TRBJ2-1 NA
CASSLSGQGVWTEAFF TGTGCCAGCAGTTTATCCGGCCAGGGGGTTTGGACTGAAGCTTTCTTT TRBV27 TRBD1 TRBJ1-1 few
CASSHPVGLAGCNEQFF TGTGCCAGCAGCCACCCCGTGGGGCTAGCGGGTTGCAATGAGCAGTTCTTC TRBV7-9 TRBD2 TRBJ2-1 NA
CASSFSPTVNYEQYF TGTGCCAGCAGTTTCTCCCCGACAGTGAACTACGAGCAGTACTTC TRBV2 NA TRBJ2-7 few
CASSLAHFQNQETQYF TGTGCCAGCAGCTTAGCGCATTTTCAAAATCAAGAGACCCAGTACTTC TRBV7-6 NA TRBJ2-5 few
CASSPGLKGYTF TGTGCCAGCAGCCCGGGATTAAAGGGCTACACCTTC TRBV5-5 NA TRBJ1-2 NA
CSAIPHLRGNQPQHF TGCAGTGCTATCCCCCACCTGCGTGGCAATCAGCCCCAGCATTTT TRBV20-1 NA TRBJ1-5 NA
CSVGGTERNTEAFF TGCAGCGTTGGAGGGACAGAAAGGAACACTGAAGCTTTCTTT TRBV29-1 TRBD1 TRBJ1-1 NA
CASSHPGTDEQYF TGTGCCAGCAGCCACCCCGGGACCGACGAGCAGTACTTC TRBV4-2 NA TRBJ2-7 many
CSARGSNEQYF TGCAGTGCTAGGGGATCTAACGAGCAGTACTTC TRBV20-1 NA TRBJ2-7 NA
CASSVGDRDSPLHF TGTGCCAGCAGCGTAGGGGACCGAGATTCACCCCTCCACTTT TRBV9 NA TRBJ1-6 NA
CATKAVRDEQFF TGTGCGACAAAGGCCGTCAGAGATGAGCAGTTCTTC TRBV11-2 NA TRBJ2-1 few
CASSQDWATGGSYGYTF TGTGCCAGCAGCCAAGATTGGGCGACAGGGGGCAGCTATGGCTACACCTTC TRBV3-1 TRBD1 TRBJ1-2 many
CASSAPGTGIHEQYF TGTGCCAGCAGCGCACCCGGGACAGGGATCCACGAGCAGTACTTC TRBV13 TRBD1 TRBJ2-7 few
CASSQGEGYTF TGCGCCAGCAGCCAAGGGGAGGGCTACACCTTC TRBV4-1 NA TRBJ1-2 NA
CSAITGGGRRYNEQFF TGCAGTGCTATCACAGGTGGTGGGAGACGTTACAATGAGCAGTTCTTC TRBV20-1 NA TRBJ2-1 NA
CASSPGNSGQFF TGTGCCAGCAGCCCAGGCAATAGTGGGCAGTTCTTC TRBV13 NA TRBJ2-1 NA
CASRSTGITDTQYF TGTGCCAGCAGATCGACGGGAATCACAGATACGCAGTATTTT TRBV12-3/TRBV12-4 NA TRBJ2-3 NA
CSARDSGQGNTGELFF TGCAGTGCTAGAGATAGCGGACAGGGGAACACCGGGGAGCTGTTTTTT TRBV20-1 TRBD1 TRBJ2-2 NA
CASSLYGREDHGYTF TGTGCCAGCAGCTTATATGGCAGGGAGGATCATGGCTACACCTTC TRBV7-3 NA TRBJ1-2 few
CASRTFRGNYEQYF TGTGCCAGCAGGACCTTCCGGGGTAACTACGAGCAGTACTTC TRBV27 NA TRBJ2-7 many
CASSPWSNTEAFF TGTGCCAGCAGTCCTTGGTCAAACACTGAAGCTTTCTTT TRBV25-1 NA TRBJ1-1 few
CASNLPEQYF TGCGCCAGCAACCTTCCCGAGCAGTACTTC TRBV10-2 NA TRBJ2-7 few
CASSVERASGRVREQFF TGTGCCAGCAGCGTAGAGAGGGCTAGCGGGAGGGTACGGGAGCAGTTCTTC TRBV9 TRBD2 TRBJ2-1 few
CASSSDGDSTDTQYF TGCGCCAGCAGCTCGGACGGGGATAGCACAGATACGCAGTATTTT TRBV5-1 NA TRBJ2-3 NA
CASSLGAGVDTQYF TGTGCCAGCAGCTTAGGAGCGGGAGTAGATACGCAGTATTTT TRBV7-6 TRBD2 TRBJ2-3 many
CASSSKGKIKGNNEQFF TGTGCCAGCAGCTCCAAAGGGAAGATAAAAGGTAACAATGAGCAGTTCTTC TRBV7-9 NA TRBJ2-1 few
CASSQEEGAGELFF TGTGCCAGCAGCCAAGAGGAGGGAGCCGGGGAGCTGTTTTTT TRBV4-2 NA TRBJ2-2 NA
CAISQREGEEQFF TGTGCCATCAGTCAGCGGGAGGGGGAAGAGCAGTTCTTC TRBV10-3 TRBD2 TRBJ2-1 NA
CANSPGTSHYGQYF TGTGCCAACAGCCCCGGGACTAGCCACTACGGGCAGTACTTC TRBV7-3 TRBD2 TRBJ2-5 NA
CASSEASLAGEQFF TGTGCCAGCAGTGAAGCGAGCCTGGCGGGTGAGCAGTTCTTC TRBV6-1 NA TRBJ2-1 many
CASSRDREGGNQPQHF TGTGCCAGCAGTAGAGACAGGGAAGGTGGCAATCAGCCCCAGCATTTT TRBV2 TRBD1 TRBJ1-5 NA
CASSSGTGALYGYTF TGTGCCAGCAGTTCTGGGACAGGGGCCCTATATGGCTACACCTTC TRBV12-3/TRBV12-4 TRBD1 TRBJ1-2 NA
CASSHDHSYEQYF TGTGCCAGCAGCCACGACCATTCCTACGAGCAGTACTTC TRBV12-3/TRBV12-4 NA TRBJ2-7 many
CSARLEGARTEAFF TGCAGTGCTAGACTAGAGGGGGCGCGGACTGAAGCTTTCTTT TRBV20-1 TRBD1 TRBJ1-1 NA
CASSDMGPVTEAFF TGTGCCAGCAGCGATATGGGGCCGGTCACTGAAGCTTTCTTT TRBV7-3 NA TRBJ1-1 few
CASSQDYSGNEQFF TGCGCCAGCAGCCAAGATTATAGCGGGAATGAGCAGTTCTTC TRBV4-1 TRBD2 TRBJ2-1 NA